This is a list of T cell receptor beta chains from one sample in a study of patients and donors after allogeneic stem cell transplantation. One entry per CDR3 protein, called by TCRdb with MiXCR from the RT-PCR reads. The sample lists more than 150,000 distinct CDR3 sequences, roughly 22% seen once, with 25% to 30% in the top ten. The sample was blood, either unsorted or a sorted T cell fraction (not recorded which). These receptors came from a human donor who was either an allogeneic HSCT recipient or a stem cell or donor lymphocyte infusion donor (not recorded which). It is not recorded whose cells these are; they may come from a transplant donor. The CDR3 runs from the conserved cysteine through the conserved F or W. The D gene is left open where the match is weak. Expanded clones are given a class, and other clones once, few, many or no size at all.

J	size	V	D	CDR3	DNA
TRBJ1-4	few	TRBV5-8	.	CASSLFPKEKLFF	TGTGCCAGCAGCTTGTTTCCGAAAGAAAAACTGTTTTTT
TRBJ2-1	few	TRBV5-1	TRBD2	CASSLGAGAYNEQFF	TGCGCCAGCAGCTTAGGTGCGGGAGCCTACAATGAGCAGTTCTTC
TRBJ1-2	many	TRBV7-9	TRBD1	CASSSGQGARGYTF	TGTGCCAGCAGCTCGGGACAGGGGGCGCGGGGCTACACCTTC
TRBJ2-3	few	TRBV21-1	.	CASSKDDIAGVNPSTDTQYF	TGTGCCAGCAGCAAAGATGATATAGCGGGGGTAAACCCTAGCACAGATACGCAGTATTTT
TRBJ2-1	few	TRBV20-1	.	CSPGGGNEQFF	TGCAGTCCCGGGGGTGGCAATGAGCAGTTCTTC
TRBJ2-7	.	TRBV6-1	.	CASSEQVSSYEQYF	TGTGCCAGCAGTGAGCAGGTCAGCTCCTACGAGCAGTACTTC
TRBJ1-1	few	TRBV7-2	.	CASSLAAGEFTEAFF	TGTGCCAGCAGCTTAGCTGCGGGGGAGTTCACTGAAGCTTTCTTT
TRBJ2-1	.	TRBV7-6	.	CASSLAGVAAYNEQFF	TGTGCCAGCAGCTTAGCCGGGGTGGCAGCTTACAATGAGCAGTTCTTC
TRBJ1-1	many	TRBV12-3/TRBV12-4	TRBD1	CASRKKTGETEAFF	TGTGCCAGCAGAAAGAAGACAGGGGAGACTGAAGCTTTCTTT
TRBJ1-1	.	TRBV5-1	TRBD1	CASSLGTGAMNTEAFF	TGCGCCAGCAGCCTCGGGACAGGCGCAATGAACACTGAAGCTTTCTTT
TRBJ2-7	.	TRBV5-8	TRBD1	CASSPGQAGYYEQYF	TGTGCCAGCAGCCCAGGACAGGCCGGATACTACGAGCAGTACTTC
TRBJ1-5	many	TRBV10-3	.	CAIRQDSNQPQHF	TGTGCCATCCGGCAGGATAGCAATCAGCCCCAGCATTTT
TRBJ2-2	.	TRBV28	TRBD1	CASSLPRDRGHGELFF	TGTGCCAGCAGTCTCCCCCGGGACAGGGGACACGGGGAGCTGTTTTTT
TRBJ1-2	many	TRBV10-3	.	CAISESIRGANYGYTF	TGTGCCATCAGTGAGTCGATACGGGGTGCTAACTATGGCTACACCTTC
TRBJ2-1	few	TRBV9	.	CASSGVGAGYNEQFF	TGTGCCAGCAGCGGAGTGGGGGCGGGCTACAATGAGCAGTTCTTC
TRBJ1-5	few	TRBV7-2	TRBD1	CASSLRTKIGGNGNQPQHF	TGTGCCAGCAGCTTACGGACCAAGATAGGGGGCAATGGCAATCAGCCCCAGCATTTT
TRBJ1-2	few	TRBV29-1	.	CSVPDRGPYGYTF	TGCAGCGTCCCCGACCGAGGGCCCTATGGCTACACCTTC
TRBJ1-1	few	TRBV12-3/TRBV12-4	.	CASSNTEAFF	TGTGCCAGCAGTAACACTGAAGCTTTCTTT
TRBJ1-4	.	TRBV9	.	CASSVIGEKLFF	TGTGCCAGCAGCGTAATTGGTGAAAAACTGTTTTTT
TRBJ1-5	few	TRBV5-1	.	CASSWASNQPQHF	TGCGCCAGCAGCTGGGCCAGCAATCAGCCCCAGCATTTT
TRBJ1-6	few	TRBV7-2	.	CASSLGPGLGSPLHF	TGTGCCAGCAGCTTAGGTCCGGGTTTAGGGTCACCCCTCCACTTT
TRBJ2-7	.	TRBV10-3	.	CAISDRPGTKSSYEQYF	TGTGCCATCAGTGATCGGCCCGGGACGAAGTCCTCCTACGAGCAGTACTTC
TRBJ1-5	once	TRBV12-3/TRBV12-4	.	CASGFFNRSNQPQHF	TGTGCCAGCGGTTTTTTCAACAGGAGCAATCAGCCCCAGCATTTT
TRBJ2-1	few	TRBV12-3/TRBV12-4	.	CASSILRAPFNEQFF	TGTGCCAGCAGTATATTAAGGGCACCCTTCAATGAGCAGTTCTTC
TRBJ1-2	.	TRBV29-1	.	CSVLGGYGYTF	TGCAGCGTCCTGGGGGGCTATGGCTACACCTTC
TRBJ2-3	.	TRBV9	.	CASSVVGGLLTDTQYF	TGTGCCAGCAGCGTAGTAGGAGGGCTACTCACAGATACGCAGTATTTT
TRBJ1-2	.	TRBV10-3	.	CAISEPGQYGYTF	TGTGCCATCAGTGAGCCAGGGCAGTATGGCTACACCTTC
TRBJ1-1	.	TRBV12-3/TRBV12-4	.	CASNPQGSNTEAFF	TGTGCCAGCAATCCACAGGGCTCGAACACTGAAGCTTTCTTT
TRBJ2-2	few	TRBV20-1	.	CSARRGTNTGELFF	TGCAGTGCTAGACGCGGTACGAACACCGGGGAGCTGTTTTTT
TRBJ2-7	few	TRBV20-1	.	CSARSGLLSEQYF	TGCAGTGCTAGATCGGGACTCTTAAGCGAGCAGTACTTC
TRBJ2-5	.	TRBV4-1	.	CASSQDESGYQETQYF	TGCGCCAGCAGCCAAGATGAGTCGGGATATCAAGAGACCCAGTACTTC
TRBJ2-2	.	TRBV14	.	CASSQTRPGELFF	TGTGCCAGCAGCCAAACTAGACCCGGGGAGCTGTTTTTT
TRBJ2-3	few	TRBV6-5	TRBD2	CASSPPRSGRTDTQYF	TGTGCCAGCAGTCCACCGCGTAGCGGGCGCACAGATACGCAGTATTTT
TRBJ2-5	.	TRBV27	.	CASSYTENQETQYF	TGTGCCAGCAGTTATACGGAAAACCAAGAGACCCAGTACTTC
TRBJ2-2	few	TRBV11-2	.	CASSLDWTGELFF	TGTGCCAGCAGCTTAGATTGGACCGGGGAGCTGTTTTTT